These T cell receptor beta chains were read from a single sample in a study of T cells after yellow fever vaccination. MiXCR, applied by TCRdb to the 5' RACE reads, yields one record per CDR3 protein. Found here are some 160,000 distinct CDR3 sequences, roughly a tenth of them singletons; the top ten hold roughly 40%. This specimen was CD8+ T cells sorted from PBMCs, taken 45 days after the yellow fever booster vaccination. Receptors were obtained from a man between 18 and 29 years old who received the YFV17D yellow fever vaccine. Both conserved end residues are part of each CDR3. Fields, in order: J gene, clone size, D gene, V gene, CDR3 protein, CDR3 DNA. D genes are given only for firm matches. A row's size may be missing; if present it is once, few, many or a size class.

J: TRBJ1-2; size: few; D: -; V: TRBV7-9; CDR3: CASSPGLFYGYTF; DNA: TGTGCCAGCAGCCCGGGTCTTTTCTATGGCTACACCTTC
J: TRBJ2-2; size: few; D: TRBD2; V: TRBV6-6; CDR3: CASSYSASGGSNTGELFF; DNA: TGTGCCAGCAGTTACTCTGCTAGCGGGGGGAGTAACACCGGGGAGCTGTTTTTT
J: TRBJ1-1; size: -; D: -; V: TRBV4-1; CDR3: CASQKAIGRPDAEAFF; DNA: TGCGCCAGCCAGAAAGCTATAGGCCGACCTGACGCTGAAGCTTTCTTT
J: TRBJ2-2; size: -; D: -; V: TRBV5-5; CDR3: CASSLGSWELFF; DNA: TGTGCCAGCAGCTTGGGGTCTTGGGAGCTGTTTTTT
J: TRBJ2-7; size: few; D: -; V: TRBV6-2/TRBV6-3; CDR3: CASQRSYEQYF; DNA: TGTGCCAGCCAGAGGAGCTACGAGCAGTACTTC
J: TRBJ1-2; size: -; D: TRBD1; V: TRBV4-1; CDR3: CASSPEAGGRGYGYTF; DNA: TGCGCCAGCAGCCCAGAGGCAGGGGGCAGGGGCTATGGCTACACCTTC
J: TRBJ1-2; size: -; D: -; V: TRBV4-1; CDR3: CASSQDAGDYGYTF; DNA: TGCGCCAGCAGCCAAGATGCAGGGGACTATGGCTACACCTTC
J: TRBJ2-1; size: -; D: TRBD2; V: TRBV10-3; CDR3: CAISDPGLAFINEQFF; DNA: TGTGCCATCAGTGACCCGGGACTAGCGTTTATCAATGAGCAGTTCTTC
J: TRBJ2-1; size: few; D: -; V: TRBV24-1; CDR3: CATSDLRQGNEQFF; DNA: TGTGCCACCAGTGATTTAAGGCAGGGCAATGAGCAGTTCTTC
J: TRBJ2-3; size: -; D: -; V: TRBV15; CDR3: CATGERASVVADTQYF; DNA: TGTGCCACCGGAGAGAGGGCCAGCGTCGTCGCAGATACGCAGTATTTT
J: TRBJ2-5; size: -; D: TRBD1; V: TRBV28; CDR3: CASRAGTGDRETQYF; DNA: TGTGCCAGCAGAGCTGGGACAGGGGATAGGGAGACCCAGTACTTC
J: TRBJ2-3; size: -; D: -; V: TRBV4-1; CDR3: CASMGGGGHTDTQYF; DNA: TGCGCCAGCATGGGGGGGGGGGGCCACACAGATACGCAGTATTTT
J: TRBJ2-3; size: few; D: TRBD1; V: TRBV19; CDR3: CASSHDRASTDTQYF; DNA: TGTGCCAGTAGTCACGACAGGGCTAGCACAGATACGCAGTATTTT
J: TRBJ1-2; size: -; D: TRBD1; V: TRBV6-5; CDR3: CASSYGQGEGYTF; DNA: TGTGCCAGCAGTTACGGACAGGGAGAGGGCTACACCTTC
J: TRBJ1-1; size: few; D: TRBD1; V: TRBV3-1; CDR3: CASSQDLSQGAVGAFF; DNA: TGTGCCAGCAGCCAAGACCTATCCCAGGGGGCGGTTGGAGCTTTCTTT
J: TRBJ2-3; size: -; D: -; V: TRBV6-2/TRBV6-3; CDR3: CASSYGPAYTQYF; DNA: TGTGCCAGCAGTTACGGACCAGCTTATACGCAGTATTTT
J: TRBJ1-4; size: many; D: -; V: TRBV4-2; CDR3: CASSQDRGGGNEKLFF; DNA: TGTGCCAGCAGCCAAGATCGGGGTGGGGGCAATGAAAAACTGTTTTTT
J: TRBJ1-1; size: -; D: -; V: TRBV12-3/TRBV12-4; CDR3: CASTQGVHTEAFF; DNA: TGTGCCAGCACCCAAGGGGTGCACACTGAAGCTTTCTTT